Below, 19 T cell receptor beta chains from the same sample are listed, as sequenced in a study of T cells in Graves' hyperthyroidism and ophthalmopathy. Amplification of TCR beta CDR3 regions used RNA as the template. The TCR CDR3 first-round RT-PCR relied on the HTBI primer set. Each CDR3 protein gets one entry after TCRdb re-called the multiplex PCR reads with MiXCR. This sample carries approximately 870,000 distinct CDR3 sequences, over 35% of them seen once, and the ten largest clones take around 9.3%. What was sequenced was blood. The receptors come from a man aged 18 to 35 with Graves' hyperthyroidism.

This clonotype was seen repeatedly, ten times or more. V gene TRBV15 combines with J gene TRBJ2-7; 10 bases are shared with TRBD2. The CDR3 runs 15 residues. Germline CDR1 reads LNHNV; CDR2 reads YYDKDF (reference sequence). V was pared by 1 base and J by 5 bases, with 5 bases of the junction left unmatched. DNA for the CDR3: TGTGCCACCAGCAGAGGGCTAGCGGGAGTGAACGAGCAGTACTTC. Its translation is CATSRGLAGVNEQYF.

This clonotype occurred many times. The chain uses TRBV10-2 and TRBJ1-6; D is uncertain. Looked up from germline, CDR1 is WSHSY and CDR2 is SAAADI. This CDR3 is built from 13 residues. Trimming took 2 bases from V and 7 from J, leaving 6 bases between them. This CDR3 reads CASSELSNSPLHF. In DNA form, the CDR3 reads TGCGCCAGCAGTGAGCTATCCAATTCACCCCTCCACTTT.

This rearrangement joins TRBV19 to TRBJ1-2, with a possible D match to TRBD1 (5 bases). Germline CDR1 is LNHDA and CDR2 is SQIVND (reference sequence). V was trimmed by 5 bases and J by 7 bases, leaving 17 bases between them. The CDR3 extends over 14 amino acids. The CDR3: CASSASSLGLGYTF. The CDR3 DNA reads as TGTGCCAGTAGTGCCAGCAGTCTGGGGCTTGGCTACACCTTC.

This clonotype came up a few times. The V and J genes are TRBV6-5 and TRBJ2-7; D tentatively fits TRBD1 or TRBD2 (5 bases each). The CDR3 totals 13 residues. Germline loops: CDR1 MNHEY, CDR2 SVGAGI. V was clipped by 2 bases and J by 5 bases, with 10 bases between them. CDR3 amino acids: CASSYRGVHEQYF. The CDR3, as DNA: TGTGCCAGCAGTTACCGAGGGGTCCACGAGCAGTACTTC.

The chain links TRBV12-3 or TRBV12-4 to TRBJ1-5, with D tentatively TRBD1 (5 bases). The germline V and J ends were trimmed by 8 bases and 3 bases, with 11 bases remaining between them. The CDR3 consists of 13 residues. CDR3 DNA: TGTGCCAGCGGGGTTGGGGCCAATCAGCCCCAGCATTTT. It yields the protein CASGVGANQPQHF.

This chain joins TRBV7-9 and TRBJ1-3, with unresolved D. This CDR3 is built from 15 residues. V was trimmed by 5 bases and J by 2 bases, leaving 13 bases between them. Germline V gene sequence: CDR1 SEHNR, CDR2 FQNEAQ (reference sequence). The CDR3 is CASSQVRGTGNTIYF. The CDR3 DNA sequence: TGTGCCAGCAGCCAAGTTCGGGGTACTGGAAACACCATATATTTT. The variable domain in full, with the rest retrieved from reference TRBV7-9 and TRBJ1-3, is DTGVSQNPRHKITKRGQNVTFRCDPISEHNRLYWYRQTLGQGPEFLTYFQNEAQLEKSRLLSDRFSAERPKGSFSTLEIQRTEQGDSAMYLCASSQVRGTGNTIYFGEGSWLTVV.

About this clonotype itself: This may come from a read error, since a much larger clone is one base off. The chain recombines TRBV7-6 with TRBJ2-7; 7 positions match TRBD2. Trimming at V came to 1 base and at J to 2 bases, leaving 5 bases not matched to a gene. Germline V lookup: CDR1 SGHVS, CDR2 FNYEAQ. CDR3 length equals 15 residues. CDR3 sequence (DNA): TGTGCCAGCAGCTTAGTAGCGGGCGACCCCTACGAGCAGTACTTC. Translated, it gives CASSLVAGDPYEQYF.

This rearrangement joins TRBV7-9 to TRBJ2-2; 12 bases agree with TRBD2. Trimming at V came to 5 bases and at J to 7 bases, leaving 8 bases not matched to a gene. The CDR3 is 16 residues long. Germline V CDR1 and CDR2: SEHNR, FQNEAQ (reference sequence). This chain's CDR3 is CASSARTSGKVGELFF. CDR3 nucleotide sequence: TGTGCCAGCAGCGCCCGGACTAGCGGGAAAGTCGGGGAGCTGTTTTTT.

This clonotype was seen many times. The CDR3 sequence: CSASRTARTNEKLFF. Written as DNA, the CDR3 is TGCAGTGCTAGTCGGACGGCGAGAACTAATGAAAAACTGTTTTTT. The chain joins TRBV20-1 to TRBJ1-4; the D is unclear. The CDR3 sequence is 15 residues long. Trimming took off 3 bases at V and 1 base at J, with 12 bases between the two ends. The germline V gene encodes CDR1 DFQATT and CDR2 SNEGSKA (reference sequence).

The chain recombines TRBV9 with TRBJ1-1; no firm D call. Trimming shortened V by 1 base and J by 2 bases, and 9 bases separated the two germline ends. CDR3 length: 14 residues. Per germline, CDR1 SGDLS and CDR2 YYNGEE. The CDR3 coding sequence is TGTGCCAGCAGCGTACAGGCTTCTAACACTGAAGCTTTCTTT. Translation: CASSVQASNTEAFF. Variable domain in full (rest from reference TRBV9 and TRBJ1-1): DSGVTQTPKHLITATGQRVTLRCSPRSGDLSVYWYQQSLDQGLQFLIQYYNGEERAKGNILERFSAQQFPDLHSELNLSSLELGDSALYFCASSVQASNTEAFFGQGTRLTVV.

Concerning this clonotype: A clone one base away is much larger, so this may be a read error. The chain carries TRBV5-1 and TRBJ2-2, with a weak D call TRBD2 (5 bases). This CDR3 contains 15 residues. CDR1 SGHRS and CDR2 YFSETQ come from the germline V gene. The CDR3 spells CASSSRHADTGKLFF. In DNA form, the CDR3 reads TGCGCCAGCAGCTCTAGACACGCCGACACCGGGAAGCTGTTTTTT.

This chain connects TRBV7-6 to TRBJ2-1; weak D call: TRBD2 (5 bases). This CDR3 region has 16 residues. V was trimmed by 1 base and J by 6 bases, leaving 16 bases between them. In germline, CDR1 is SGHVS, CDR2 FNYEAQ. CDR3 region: CASSLEGRGSRNEQFF. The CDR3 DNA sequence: TGTGCCAGCAGCTTAGAAGGTAGAGGGAGTCGCAATGAGCAGTTCTTC.

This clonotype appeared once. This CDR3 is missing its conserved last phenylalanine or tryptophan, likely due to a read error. CDR3 amino acids: CASLDMNTEAFL. DNA for the CDR3: TGTGCCAGCCTTGACATGAACACTGAAGCTTTCCTT. The rearrangement links TRBV12-3 or TRBV12-4 to TRBJ1-1, with no clear D. The CDR3 has 12 residues. Trimming cost V 8 bases and J 0 bases, with 7 bases left between them.

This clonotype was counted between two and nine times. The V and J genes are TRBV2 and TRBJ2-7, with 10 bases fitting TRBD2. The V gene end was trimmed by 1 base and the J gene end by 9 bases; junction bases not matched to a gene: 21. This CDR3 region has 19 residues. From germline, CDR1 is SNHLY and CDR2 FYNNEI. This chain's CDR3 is CASSEEDWVAGGRLGRQYF. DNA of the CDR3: TGTGCCAGCAGTGAAGAGGATTGGGTAGCGGGGGGCCGACTTGGGCGGCAGTACTTC.

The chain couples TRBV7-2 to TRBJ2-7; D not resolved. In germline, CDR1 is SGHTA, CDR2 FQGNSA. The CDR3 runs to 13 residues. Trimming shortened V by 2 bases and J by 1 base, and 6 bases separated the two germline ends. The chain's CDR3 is CASSLTLSYEQYF. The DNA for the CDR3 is TGTGCCAGCAGCTTAACGCTATCCTACGAGCAGTACTTC.

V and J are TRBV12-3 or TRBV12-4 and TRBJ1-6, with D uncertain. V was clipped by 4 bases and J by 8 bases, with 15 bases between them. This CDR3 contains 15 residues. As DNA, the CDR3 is TGTGCCAGCAGTTACCCCAGTGGGAGCGATTCACCCCTCCACTTT. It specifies CASSYPSGSDSPLHF.

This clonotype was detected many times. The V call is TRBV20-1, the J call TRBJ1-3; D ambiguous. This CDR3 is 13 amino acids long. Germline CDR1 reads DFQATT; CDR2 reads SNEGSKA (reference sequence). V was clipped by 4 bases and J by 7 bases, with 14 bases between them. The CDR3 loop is CSAMEDLTNTIYF. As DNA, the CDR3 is TGCAGTGCTATGGAGGACCTAACGAACACCATATATTTT.

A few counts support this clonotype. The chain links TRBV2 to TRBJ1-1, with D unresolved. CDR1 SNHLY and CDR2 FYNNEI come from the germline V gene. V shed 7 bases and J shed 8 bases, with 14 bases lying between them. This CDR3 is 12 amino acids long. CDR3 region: CASKPGRNEAFF. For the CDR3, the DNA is TGTGCCAGCAAGCCAGGTCGGAACGAAGCTTTCTTT.

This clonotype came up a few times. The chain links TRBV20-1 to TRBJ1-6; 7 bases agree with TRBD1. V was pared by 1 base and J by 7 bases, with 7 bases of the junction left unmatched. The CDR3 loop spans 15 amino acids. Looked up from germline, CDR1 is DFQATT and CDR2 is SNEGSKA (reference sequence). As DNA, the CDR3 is TGCAGTGCTAGAGTACCGGGACAGCTCAATTCACCCCTCCACTTT. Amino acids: CSARVPGQLNSPLHF.